These 3 T cell receptor beta chains originate from one sample sequenced in a study of blood T cells in healthy people across ages. PCR was performed a second time for roughly 7 to 12 cycles using a sample-barcoded 5' primer and a J-beta primer mix. In TCRdb, the 5' RACE reads were re-called with MiXCR into one record per CDR3 protein. The sample has around 820,000 distinct CDR3 sequences; more than 20% are singletons. These records were also assigned to another study, of T cells of mothers and their children.

Sequencing was performed on blood. All receptors derive from a boy aged 5-17 years in good health.

The J gene is TRBJ2-1, the V gene TRBV11-2; TRBD2 aligns across 9 bases. The CDR3 length is 16 residues. Germline CDR1 is SGHAT and CDR2 is FQNNGV. The V and J ends lost 1 base and 7 bases, in that order; junction bases with no gene match: 8. The DNA of the CDR3 is TGTGCCAGCAGCTTAGCACGTAGCGGGGGTCGTAATGAGCAGTTCTTC. Translated, it gives CASSLARSGGRNEQFF.

Details on this clonotype: At one of its ends the junction is not consistent with the germline gene, which may arise from a read error. V gene TRBV27 combines with J gene TRBJ1-5; TRBD1 might be the D (6 bases). In germline, CDR1 is MNHEY, CDR2 SMNVEV (reference sequence). The CDR3 totals 15 residues. CDR3 amino acids: CASSSLGRGKQPQHF. The CDR3 DNA sequence: TGTGCCAGCAGTTCGTTGGGCAGGGGCAAACAGCCCCAGCATTTT.

This clonotype showed up just a few times. The chain carries TRBV19 and TRBJ2-7; D may match TRBD1 or TRBD2 (5 bases each). Trimming stripped 4 bases from V and 3 bases from J, with 19 bases between. The CDR3 runs 16 residues. Germline V CDR1 and CDR2: LNHDA, SQIVND (reference sequence). Here the CDR3 DNA reads TGTGCCAGTAGTACCAACTCAAGGGACGGTGACTACGAGCAGTACTTC. Amino acid sequence: CASSTNSRDGDYEQYF.